The entry that follows covers one T cell receptor beta chain sequence. Profiling relied on immunoSEQ multiplex PCR, and the TCRdb table lists in-frame clones only, not all of them. The sample lists approximately 280,000 clones, 90% occurring once. The data originate from a study of blood T cell repertoires in COVID-19. Study in general: Sources were T cells, B-cell-depleted T cells, or PBMCs; the material itself was cDNA or gDNA.

From germline, CDR1 is KGHDR and CDR2 SFDVKD. The CDR3 is 15 amino acids. The germline V and J ends were trimmed by 4 bases and 1 base, with 12 bases remaining between them. This chain links TRBV24-1 with TRBJ1-1, with TRBD1 as a possible D gene (5 bases). Source material: peripheral blood. The sequence was obtained from a woman aged 25 to 39 with COVID-19, enrolled during active disease. The CDR3 coding sequence is TGTGCCACCAGTGACTCAAGGAGGGGGAACACTGAAGCTTTCTTT. Residues: CATSDSRRGNTEAFF.